The text below deals with one TCR beta chain. The sample belongs to a study of high-grade serous ovarian cancer treatment subgroups. Study-wide context: On average, approximately 14,000 reads and roughly 7,700 unique TCR beta rearrangements were obtained per sample.

Tumor samples were obtained before definitive surgery or chemotherapy. Trimming removed 5 bases from V and 2 bases from J, with 10 bases in between. The CDR3 is 13 residues long. CDR1 is SGDLS and CDR2 is YYNGEE in the germline V gene. The repertoire was sequenced with immunoSEQ multiplex PCR; TCRdb's copy has only in-frame clones and lacks some. The repertoire includes about 11,000 clones, roughly four fifths of them detected once, and 5% to 7.5% sits in the top ten. Material: tumor tissue. The J gene is TRBJ1-2, the V gene TRBV9, with D possibly TRBD1 on 6 matching bases. This clonotype originated in a human donor with high-grade serous ovarian cancer. The CDR3 DNA sequence: TGTGCCAGCAGAGACAGGAGCAACTATGGCTACACCTTC. Translated: CASRDRSNYGYTF.